The clone carrying this TCR beta chain was seen just once. This entry is derived from a study of blood T cell repertoires in COVID-19. Study summary: The cDNA or gDNA used as material had been derived from T cells, B-cell-depleted T cells, or PBMCs.

The germline gives CDR1 SGHTA, CDR2 FQGTGA. V was clipped by 5 bases and J by 5 bases, with 15 bases between them. This CDR3 has 14 residues. Sequencing used immunoSEQ multiplex PCR; TCRdb keeps in-frame clones, though not all of them. Counted here are almost 30,000 clones, approximately 71% occurring once; the ten biggest clones make up about a sixth. The genes are TRBV7-3 and TRBJ1-2; possible D gene TRBD1, 5 bases. The sequencing input was peripheral blood. The receptor comes from a human donor in a cohort sampled during active COVID-19. CDR3 nucleotides: TGTGCCAGCAGCCCAGGACAAGGAAAGTATGGCTACACCTTC. Protein sequence: CASSPGQGKYGYTF.